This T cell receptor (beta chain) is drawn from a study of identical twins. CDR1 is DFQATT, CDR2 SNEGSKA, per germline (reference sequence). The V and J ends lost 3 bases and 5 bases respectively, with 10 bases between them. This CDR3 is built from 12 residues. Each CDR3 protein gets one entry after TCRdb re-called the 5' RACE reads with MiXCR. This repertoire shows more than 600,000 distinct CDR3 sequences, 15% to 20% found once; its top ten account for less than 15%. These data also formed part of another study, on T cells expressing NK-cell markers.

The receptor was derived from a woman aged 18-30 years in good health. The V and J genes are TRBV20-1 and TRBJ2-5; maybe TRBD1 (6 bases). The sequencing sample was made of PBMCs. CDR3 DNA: TGCAGTGCTAGTAACAGGGACGAGACCCAGTACTTC. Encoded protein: CSASNRDETQYF.